A single sample gave rise to the 30 T cell receptor beta chains below, sequenced in a study of spatial heterogeneity in lung cancer. Study outcomes and limitations: Counts of expanded intratumoral alpha and beta TCRs tracked tumor mutation counts.

TCRdb reprocessed the 5' RACE reads with MiXCR, giving one entry per CDR3 protein. The sample carries approximately 800 distinct CDR3 sequences, around 10% recorded once. These TCRs are of unknown antigen specificity. Time point meaning: sample taken at primary tumor resection. Source: lung tumor tissue, taken at surgery. The origin of the receptors is a male donor with early-stage non-small cell lung cancer.

By share, this clonotype counts as medium-sized. This beta chain turned up in a library designed for alpha chains; as an off-target read, its abundance says little. The rearrangement links TRBV20-1 to TRBJ2-1; TRBD2 is a possible D gene (6 bases). Trimming stripped 0 bases from V and 0 bases from J, with 15 bases between. The CDR3 sequence is 17 residues long. Germline assignment: CDR1 DFQATT and CDR2 SNEGSKA (reference sequence). The DNA of the CDR3 is TGCAGTGCTAGAGATCTCGGACTATCGAGCTCCTACAATGAGCAGTTCTTC. This sequence encodes CSARDLGLSSSYNEQFF.

In this sample, this clonotype is medium-sized. This beta chain represents an off-target read in a library built for alpha chains; its size is of limited meaning. The chain employs TRBV20-1 and TRBJ2-7; tentative D call: TRBD2 (5 bases). Germline CDR1 is DFQATT and CDR2 is SNEGSKA (reference sequence). CDR3 size: 12 residues. V shed 5 bases and J shed 3 bases, with 11 bases lying between them. Here the CDR3 reads CSAAGGYYEQYF. CDR3 bases: TGCAGTGCTGCTGGCGGGTACTACGAGCAGTACTTC.

About this clonotype: The library was prepared for alpha chains; this beta chain is a stray read, so its frequency means little. The chain joins TRBV6-6 to TRBJ1-6; D is ambiguous. The germline gives CDR1 MNHNY, CDR2 SVGAGI (reference sequence). The CDR3 length is 12 residues. Trimming took off 2 bases at V and 8 bases at J, with 4 bases between the two ends. Written as DNA, the CDR3 is TGTGCCAGCAGTTACCTTGATTCACCCCTCCACTTT. Its translation is CASSYLDSPLHF.

Only a few counts were recorded for this clonotype. The size of this beta chain means little, since it is a stray read in a library made for alpha chains. This chain joins TRBV6-6 and TRBJ1-5; TRBD1 aligns across 11 bases. CDR3 length equals 16 residues. The V gene's germline CDR1 is MNHNY and CDR2 SVGAGI (reference sequence). With 7 bases clipped from V and 7 bases from J, the junction kept 12 bases outside the gene matches. The CDR3 sequence: CASIDRDRGIGQPQHF. CDR3 bases: TGTGCCAGCATCGACAGGGACAGGGGGATTGGACAGCCCCAGCATTTT.

With respect to this clonotype: Since it is a stray read in a library aimed at alpha chains, this beta chain has a size that is not meaningful. This chain links TRBV27 with TRBJ2-5; tentatively, D is TRBD2 (6 bases). Germline V CDR1 and CDR2: MNHEY, SMNVEV (reference sequence). This CDR3 has 13 amino acids. Between the trimmed V and J ends, which lost 8 bases and 4 bases, there was a span of 14 bases. The CDR3 protein is CASGPGVGETQYF. For the CDR3, the DNA is TGTGCCAGCGGGCCGGGAGTCGGAGAGACCCAGTACTTC.

This clonotype counts as medium-sized (0.01 to 0.1%). The library was prepared for alpha chains; this beta chain is a stray read, so its frequency means little. The chain uses TRBV11-2 and TRBJ2-1; D is unclear. Between the trimmed V and J ends, which lost 0 bases and 5 bases, there was a span of 5 bases. Germline V gene lookup returns CDR1 SGHAT and CDR2 FQNNGV. The CDR3 has 13 amino acids. CDR3: CASSLDGNNEQFF. DNA of the CDR3: TGTGCCAGCAGCTTAGATGGGAACAATGAGCAGTTCTTC.

This clonotype is termed medium-sized. Found in a library prepared for alpha chains, this beta chain is an off-target read, and its abundance has little meaning. The chain carries TRBV30 and TRBJ2-3; 10 bases are shared with TRBD2. Per the germline V gene, CDR1 is GTSNPN and CDR2 is SVGIG (reference sequence). The J segment lost 2 bases and the V segment lost 4 bases, leaving 9 bases of the junction unmatched. The CDR3 has 16 amino acids. CDR3 DNA: TGTGCCTGGAAAGTCCCGACTAGCGGGTTCACAGATACGCAGTATTTT. This translates into CAWKVPTSGFTDTQYF.

Of note for this clonotype: Just one base apart from a much larger clone, this may be a read error. A library made for alpha chains picked up this beta chain off target, so its size means little. The chain carries TRBV11-2 and TRBJ2-7; 7 bases map to TRBD1. Looked up from germline, CDR1 is SGHAT and CDR2 is FQNNGV. The CDR3 has 14 amino acids. This CDR3 reads CANSLTGTAYEQYF. The CDR3 DNA reads TGTGCCAACAGCTTAACCGGGACAGCCTACGAGCAGTACTTC.

This clonotype qualifies as large. This beta chain is a stray sequence in a library constructed for alpha chains; its clone size is not meaningful. The chain recombines TRBV6-6 with TRBJ2-3; 7 bases line up with TRBD2. Germline CDR1 reads MNHNY; CDR2 reads SVGAGI (reference sequence). CDR3 size: 15 residues. V was pared by 7 bases and J by 6 bases, with 13 bases of the junction left unmatched. The CDR3: CASTQGGSQLDTQYF. The CDR3 DNA sequence: TGTGCCAGCACCCAGGGAGGGAGTCAACTGGATACGCAGTATTTT.

In its sample, this clonotype ranks as medium-sized. The library was built for alpha chains, so this beta chain is an off-target read and its size means little. This chain uses TRBV12-3 or TRBV12-4 with TRBJ2-2, with D perhaps TRBD2 (6 bases). Trimming pared 6 bases from V and 3 bases from J, leaving 20 bases between. This CDR3 spans 17 amino acids. The CDR3 sequence is CASRLPSGESHTGELFF. The CDR3 DNA follows: TGTGCCAGCAGACTCCCCTCGGGGGAGAGTCACACCGGGGAGCTGTTTTTT.

This clonotype is large by share. A library prepared for alpha chains yielded this beta chain as an off-target read; its size is of little meaning. This chain uses TRBV20-1 with TRBJ2-5, with TRBD2 matching 12 bases. The CDR3 length is 14 residues. The J segment lost 3 bases and the V segment lost 4 bases, leaving 3 bases of the junction unmatched. Germline V lookup: CDR1 DFQATT, CDR2 SNEGSKA (reference sequence). The CDR3 sequence: CSATLAGGEETQYF. DNA for the CDR3: TGCAGTGCTACCCTAGCGGGGGGGGAAGAGACCCAGTACTTC.

By share of the sample, this clonotype is large. Little can be read into the size of this beta chain, an off-target read in a library designed for alpha chains. The rearrangement uses TRBV7-2 and TRBJ1-1, with 12 bases aligning to TRBD1. This CDR3 contains 16 residues. CDR1 and CDR2 (germline): SGHTA, FQGNSA. V lost 5 bases to trimming and J lost 4 bases; unmatched junction nucleotides: 8. CDR3 protein: CASSGRGTGGGTEAFF. The CDR3 region has the DNA TGTGCCAGCAGCGGGCGTGGGACAGGGGGCGGCACTGAAGCTTTCTTT.

With respect to this clonotype: This beta chain lies outside the target of a library built for alpha chains; its clone size means little. This chain joins TRBV27 and TRBJ1-1; 8 bases align to TRBD1. The CDR3 contains 14 residues. V lost 4 bases to trimming and J lost 1 base; unmatched junction nucleotides: 2. Germline CDR1 MNHEY, CDR2 SMNVEV (reference sequence). In nucleotides, the CDR3 is TGTGCCAGCAGTTCAGGGGGCGGGAACACTGAAGCTTTCTTT. Amino acids: CASSSGGGNTEAFF.

In this sample, this clonotype is medium-sized. This beta chain is a stray sequence in a library constructed for alpha chains; its clone size is not meaningful. The gene calls are TRBV20-1 and TRBJ2-7; 7 positions agree with TRBD2. CDR3 length equals 14 residues. Germline V gene data show CDR1 as DFQATT and CDR2 as SNEGSKA (reference sequence). V was pared by 3 bases and J by 7 bases, with 12 bases of the junction left unmatched. CDR3 DNA: TGCAGTGCTAGGGGTCGCAGGCTAGCGGATGAGCAGTACTTC. Translated, it gives CSARGRRLADEQYF.

Turning to this clonotype: Since it is a stray read in a library aimed at alpha chains, this beta chain has a size that is not meaningful. V gene TRBV28 combines with J gene TRBJ1-4, with D unresolved. The CDR3 is made up of 14 amino acids. Trimming removed 6 bases at V and 8 bases at J, with 16 bases between. CDR1 is MDHEN, CDR2 SYDVKM, per germline. Here the CDR3 DNA reads TGTGCCAGCAGCACCAGTAGAGGGAGGGAAAAACTGTTTTTT. It specifies CASSTSRGREKLFF.

By share of the sample, this clonotype is large. This beta chain is an unintended read in a library built for alpha chains; its size means little. This sequence joins TRBV5-1 and TRBJ1-1; TRBD1 might be the D (5 bases). V was shortened by 4 bases and J by 1 base, with 11 bases between the two germline ends. Germline-derived CDR1 and CDR2 are SGHRS and YFSETQ. CDR3 length: 14 residues. Here the CDR3 reads CASSADIPNTEAFF. DNA of the CDR3: TGCGCCAGCAGCGCGGACATCCCGAACACTGAAGCTTTCTTT.

This clonotype qualifies as medium-sized (0.01 to 0.1%). The size of this beta chain means little, since it is a stray read in a library made for alpha chains. The V and J genes are TRBV5-1 and TRBJ2-3; weak D call: TRBD2 (6 bases). CDR1 and CDR2 (germline): SGHRS, YFSETQ. This CDR3 spans 17 amino acids. With 0 bases removed from V and 2 bases from J, the gap between germline ends came to 16 bases. The CDR3 reads CASSLAMAGWLTDTQYF. Written as DNA, the CDR3 is TGCGCCAGCAGCTTGGCCATGGCGGGATGGCTCACAGATACGCAGTATTTT.

This clonotype is medium-sized by share. This beta chain represents an off-target read in a library built for alpha chains; its size is of limited meaning. The chain combines TRBV7-2 with TRBJ2-7, with TRBD1 as a possible D gene (6 bases). The CDR3 is made up of 14 amino acids. V was pared by 1 base and J by 5 bases, with 12 bases between. Germline CDR1 SGHTA, CDR2 FQGNSA. Here the CDR3 reads CASSLVGRGDEQYF. In DNA form, the CDR3 reads TGTGCCAGCAGCTTAGTGGGCAGGGGCGACGAGCAGTACTTC.

By share of the sample, this clonotype is medium-sized. This beta chain represents an off-target read in a library built for alpha chains; its size is of limited meaning. The rearrangement uses TRBV10-3 and TRBJ2-7; 11 nucleotides line up with TRBD2. The CDR3 consists of 13 residues. The germline V gene has CDR1 ENHRY and CDR2 SYGVKD. The ends lost 10 bases at V and 4 bases at J; junction bases unmatched: 6. The CDR3 coding sequence is TGTGCCACTCGACTAGCGGGAAAGTACGAGCAGTACTTC. Its protein product is CATRLAGKYEQYF.

This clonotype was picked up a small number of times. Because the library targeted alpha chains, this beta chain is an off-target read whose size means little. This chain links TRBV2 with TRBJ2-5; 10 nucleotides agree with TRBD1. CDR1 and CDR2 from the germline V gene are SNHLY and FYNNEI. This CDR3 has 13 amino acids. With V trimmed by 6 bases and J by 7 bases, 5 bases remained unmatched. The CDR3 spells CASSPGQGTTQYF. In nucleotides, the CDR3 is TGTGCCAGCAGCCCGGGACAGGGGACGACCCAGTACTTC.

Judged by abundance, this clonotype is medium-sized. This beta chain is an unintended read in a library built for alpha chains; its size means little. This rearrangement joins TRBV3-1 to TRBJ1-1; TRBD1 is a possible D gene (5 bases). This CDR3 has 16 amino acids. The germline gives CDR1 LGHDT, CDR2 YNNKEL (reference sequence). Trimming took off 5 bases at V and 1 base at J, with 17 bases between the two ends. This chain's CDR3 is CASSTRDSGRNTEAFF. DNA for the CDR3: TGTGCCAGCAGCACCCGGGACTCGGGGAGGAACACTGAAGCTTTCTTT.

This clonotype is labeled medium-sized. As an off-target read in a library built for alpha chains, this beta chain has a frequency of little significance. The V and J genes are TRBV10-3 and TRBJ2-1; possibly TRBD1 for D (5 bases). The V end lost 8 bases, the J end lost 8 bases, and 10 bases lay between the germline ends. Germline values: CDR1 ENHRY, CDR2 SYGVKD. This CDR3 is built from 11 residues. CDR3 sequence: CAIGQGDEQFF. The CDR3 nucleotides are TGTGCCATCGGTCAAGGGGATGAGCAGTTCTTC.

By share of the sample, this clonotype is large (0.1 to 1%). The library was built for alpha chains, so this beta chain is an off-target read and its size means little. This rearrangement joins TRBV20-1 to TRBJ1-1; D not resolved. Germline CDR1 DFQATT, CDR2 SNEGSKA (reference sequence). The CDR3 extends over 15 amino acids. The V gene lost 4 bases and the J gene lost 0 bases, with 15 bases spanning the gap. CDR3 loop: CSANDWVGLNTEAFF. The CDR3 nucleotides are TGCAGTGCTAACGACTGGGTAGGGCTGAACACTGAAGCTTTCTTT.

By sample share, this clonotype is medium-sized (0.01 to 0.1%). A library prepared for alpha chains yielded this beta chain as an off-target read; its size is of little meaning. The chain recombines TRBV5-1 with TRBJ1-2, with D possibly TRBD1 on 5 matching bases. There are 16 residues in the CDR3. The germline V and J ends were trimmed by 0 bases and 4 bases, with 16 bases remaining between them. Per germline, CDR1 SGHRS and CDR2 YFSETQ. The CDR3 nucleotides are TGCGCCAGCAGCTTGGATTTAGGGGTTCTTGGCTATGGCTACACCTTC. Amino acid sequence: CASSLDLGVLGYGYTF.

In its sample, this clonotype ranks as medium-sized. For a library built for alpha chains, this beta chain is a stray read; little rests on its size. The gene calls are TRBV28 and TRBJ2-7; the D gene is possibly TRBD2 (5 bases). The V and J ends lost 6 bases and 3 bases respectively, with 12 bases between them. CDR1 MDHEN and CDR2 SYDVKM come from the germline V gene. The CDR3 is 13 amino acids. This CDR3 reads CASSWGAGYEQYF. The CDR3 bases are TGTGCCAGCAGCTGGGGAGCCGGCTACGAGCAGTACTTC.

By share, this clonotype counts as large. This beta chain came through as a stray read in a library set up for alpha chains, and its size says little. V and J are TRBV20-1 and TRBJ2-3, with D perhaps matching TRBD2 (6 bases). Trimming took off 3 bases at V and 1 base at J, with 11 bases between the two ends. Germline lookup yields CDR1 DFQATT and CDR2 SNEGSKA (reference sequence). The CDR3 consists of 14 residues. The CDR3 is CSASASERTDTQYF. The CDR3 DNA reads TGCAGTGCTAGTGCTAGCGAACGCACAGATACGCAGTATTTT.

This clonotype is deemed large. Little can be read into the size of this beta chain, an off-target read in a library designed for alpha chains. The chain employs TRBV5-1 and TRBJ2-2, with D possibly being TRBD2 (6 bases). Trimming took 3 bases from V and 4 from J, leaving 10 bases between them. The germline V gene has CDR1 SGHRS and CDR2 YFSETQ. This CDR3 is 14 amino acids long. In DNA, the CDR3 is TGCGCCAGCAGCTCGGGACTCACCACCGGGGAGCTGTTTTTT. It specifies CASSSGLTTGELFF.

Judged by abundance, this clonotype is medium-sized. This beta chain came through as a stray read in a library set up for alpha chains, and its size says little. The chain carries TRBV6-5 and TRBJ1-2; D is uncertain. This CDR3 is 14 amino acids long. V was pared by 6 bases and J by 3 bases, with 14 bases between. Germline lookup yields CDR1 MNHEY and CDR2 SVGAGI. The CDR3 loop reads CASRPTTPDYGYTF. The DNA of the CDR3 is TGTGCCAGCAGGCCCACAACACCGGACTATGGCTACACCTTC.

By share of the sample, this clonotype is large (0.1 to 1%). This beta chain lies outside the target of a library built for alpha chains; its clone size means little. The chain is built from TRBV25-1 and TRBJ2-7, with TRBD1 matching over 8 bases. There are 12 residues in the CDR3. From germline, CDR1 is MGHDK and CDR2 SYGVNS. Losses at the gene ends were 6 bases for V and 5 bases for J; bases not matched to a gene: 3. The CDR3: CASRQGVHEQYV. CDR3 in DNA: TGTGCCAGCAGACAGGGGGTCCACGAGCAGTACGTC.

This clonotype counts as medium-sized (0.01 to 0.1%). As an off-target read in a library built for alpha chains, this beta chain has a frequency of little significance. This chain connects TRBV11-2 to TRBJ2-1; 14 nucleotides match TRBD2. The CDR3 is made up of 18 amino acids. Germline trimming cut 1 base from V and 0 bases from J; bases unmatched to any gene: 2. The germline V gene has CDR1 SGHAT and CDR2 FQNNGV. The CDR3 loop is CASSLGLAGGSSYNEQFF. In DNA, the CDR3 is TGTGCCAGCAGCTTAGGACTAGCGGGGGGGAGCTCCTACAATGAGCAGTTCTTC.